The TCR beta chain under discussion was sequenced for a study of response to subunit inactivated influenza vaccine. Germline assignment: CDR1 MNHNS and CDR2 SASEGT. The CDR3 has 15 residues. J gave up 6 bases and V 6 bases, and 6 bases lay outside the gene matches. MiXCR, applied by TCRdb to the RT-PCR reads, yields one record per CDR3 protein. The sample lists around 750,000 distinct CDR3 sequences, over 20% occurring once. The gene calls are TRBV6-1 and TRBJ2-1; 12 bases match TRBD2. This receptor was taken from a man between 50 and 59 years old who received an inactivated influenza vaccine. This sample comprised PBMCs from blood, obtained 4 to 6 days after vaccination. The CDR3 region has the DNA TGTGCCAGCAGGACTAGCGGGAGAATCCGCAATGAGCAGTTCTTC. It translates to CASRTSGRIRNEQFF.